The entry below describes one T cell receptor beta chain. Its antigen is not identified. This specimen belongs to a study of cytomegalovirus exposure and HLA in healthy donors. Overall study results and limits: The likely origin of a cluster of highly shared sequence variants was a sequencing artifact. A later analysis linked a missense DCLRE1C variant to TCR beta V- and J-gene trimming. Most of the TCR beta V segments (in an earlier analysis) were productive either about 90% or about 30% of the time.

Researchers ran the PCR with 60 Vbeta and 13 Jbeta primers. Profiled with immunoSEQ multiplex PCR; TCRdb holds only in-frame clones, not every one. The top ten hold 1.1% of the sample, which has roughly 190,000 clones, 75% to 90% seen once. The TCR comes from a boy between 2 and 10 years old in good health and CMV-seronegative. Sequencing was done on a sample of PBMCs.

CDR3 sequence reads: CASSSQTYEQYF. CDR3 DNA sequence: TGTGCCAGCAGCTCCCAGACCTACGAGCAGTACTTC. The genes are TRBV5-6 and TRBJ2-7; D uncertain. V lost 3 bases to trimming and J lost 2 bases, with 6 bases between them. Germline V gives CDR1 SGHDT, CDR2 YYEEEE. The CDR3 consists of 12 residues.